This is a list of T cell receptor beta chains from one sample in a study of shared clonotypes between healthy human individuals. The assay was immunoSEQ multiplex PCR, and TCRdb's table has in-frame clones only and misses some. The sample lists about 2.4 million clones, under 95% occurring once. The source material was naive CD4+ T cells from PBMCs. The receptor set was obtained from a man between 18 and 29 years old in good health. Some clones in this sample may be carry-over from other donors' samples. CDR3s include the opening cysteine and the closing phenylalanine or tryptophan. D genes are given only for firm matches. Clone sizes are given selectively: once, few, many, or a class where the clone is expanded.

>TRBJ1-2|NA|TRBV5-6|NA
TGTGCCAGCGGCCCCCCCCGGGGTAGGTATGGCTACACCTTC
CASGPPRGRYGYTF
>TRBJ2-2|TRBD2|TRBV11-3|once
TGTGCCAGCAGCTCCCTAGCGGGAAGCTACACCGGGGAGCTGTTTTTT
CASSSLAGSYTGELFF
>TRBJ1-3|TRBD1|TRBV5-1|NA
TGCGCCAGCAGGCCCTCCGGGACAGCTGGAAACACCATATATTTT
CASRPSGTAGNTIYF
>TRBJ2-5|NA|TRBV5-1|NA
TGCGCCAGCAGCTTCCGGGACCCCGCTCCCACCCAGTACTTC
CASSFRDPAPTQYF
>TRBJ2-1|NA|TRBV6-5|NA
TGTGCCAGCAGTTACCGCCGAGGAGGGACAATTGAGCAGTTCTTC
CASSYRRGGTIEQFF
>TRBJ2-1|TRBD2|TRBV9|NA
TGTGCCAGCAGCGTAGCTGCGTCTAGCGGGAGTCTTGGGGTCAATGAGCAGTTCTTC
CASSVAASSGSLGVNEQFF
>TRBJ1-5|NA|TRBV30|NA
TGTGCCTGGGCCCCGCGTGAAAACCAGCCCCAGCATTTT
CAWAPRENQPQHF
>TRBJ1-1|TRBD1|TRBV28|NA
TGTGCCAGCAGTTTTAGCCCGGGACAGGGGACTGGTGCTTTCTTT
CASSFSPGQGTGAFF
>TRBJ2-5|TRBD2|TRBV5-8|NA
TGTGCCAGCAGCTCGGGGCGGACTAGCGGGACCTTTCGGGAGACCCAGTACTTC
CASSSGRTSGTFRETQYF
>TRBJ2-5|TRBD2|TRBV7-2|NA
TGTGCCAGCAGGACCCGACTAGCGGGAGGGATGGAAGAGACCCAGTACTTC
CASRTRLAGGMEETQYF
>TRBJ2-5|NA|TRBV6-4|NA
TGTGCCAGCAGTGGCAGACTAGGGGAGACCCAGTACTTC
CASSGRLGETQYF
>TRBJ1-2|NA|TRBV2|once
TGTGCCAGCAGTGAAACGGACTATGGCTACACCTTC
CASSETDYGYTF
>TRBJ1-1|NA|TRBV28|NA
TGTGCCAGCAGTTTAGGGGGGAAGGGTAAAGCTTTCTTT
CASSLGGKGKAFF
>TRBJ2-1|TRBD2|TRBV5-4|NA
TGTGCCAGCAGCTTGGGCCTAGCGGGTGCCTACAATGAGCAGTTCTTC
CASSLGLAGAYNEQFF
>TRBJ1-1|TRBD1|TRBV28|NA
TGTGCCAGCACCTTGGGACAGGGGAAGGCTGAAGCTTTCTTT
CASTLGQGKAEAFF
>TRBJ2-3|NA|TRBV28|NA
TGTGCCAGCAGTTTTTCACCTCAGGGACAATACACAGATACGCAGTATTTT
CASSFSPQGQYTDTQYF
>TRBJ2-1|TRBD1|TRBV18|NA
TGTGCCAGCTCACCATCAACAGGGGGGAACAATGAGCAGTTCTTC
CASSPSTGGNNEQFF
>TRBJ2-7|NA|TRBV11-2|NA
TGTGCCAGCAGCTCCCGGGACGGAACCTACGAGCAGTACTTC
CASSSRDGTYEQYF
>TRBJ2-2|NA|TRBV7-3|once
TGTGCCAGCAGTCCTCAGGGGTCCACCGGGGAGCTGTTTTTT
CASSPQGSTGELFF
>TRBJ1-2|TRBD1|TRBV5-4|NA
TGCGCCAGCAGCCAAGAGGCCAGGGGGAATGGCTACACCTTC
CASSQEARGNGYTF
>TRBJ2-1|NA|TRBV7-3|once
TGTGCCAGCAGCTTAGAGGGCAATGAGCAGTTCTTC
CASSLEGNEQFF
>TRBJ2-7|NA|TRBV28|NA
TGTGCCAGCAGCCGTACATCAATTGGGACCTACGAGCAGTACTTC
CASSRTSIGTYEQYF
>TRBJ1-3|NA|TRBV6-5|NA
TGTGCCAGCAGTCCGCGGACTGGAACCATATATTTT
CASSPRTGTIYF
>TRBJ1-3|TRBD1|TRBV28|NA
TGTGCCAGCAGAGGGTCGTTGGAGGGGGCAGGTCTAGGAAACACCATATATTTT
CASRGSLEGAGLGNTIYF
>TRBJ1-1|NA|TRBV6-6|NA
TGTGCCAGCAGTTACTCCGGGGGGGGATCTGAAGCTTTCTTT
CASSYSGGGSEAFF
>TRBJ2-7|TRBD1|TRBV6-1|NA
TGTGCCAGCACCCCCGGGACAGGCCGCTACGAGCAGTACTTC
CASTPGTGRYEQYF
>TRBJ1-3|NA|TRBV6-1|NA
TGTGCCAGCAGAGTGGGGGGCCCCGGAAACACCATATATTTT
CASRVGGPGNTIYF
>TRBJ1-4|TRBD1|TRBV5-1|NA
TGCGCCAGCAGCCCTAATCAGGGGGATGAAAAACTGTTTTTT
CASSPNQGDEKLFF
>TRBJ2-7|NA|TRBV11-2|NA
TGTGCCAGCAGCTTCCCTGCTCTAATAGAGCAGTACTTC
CASSFPALIEQYF
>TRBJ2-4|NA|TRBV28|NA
TGTGCCAGCAGTTTGGATTCAGGGCAAAACATTCAGTACTTC
CASSLDSGQNIQYF
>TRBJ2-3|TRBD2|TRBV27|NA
TGTGCCAGCAGTTTTCTCACCGGGGGACTATCCCTAGATACGCAGTATTTT
CASSFLTGGLSLDTQYF